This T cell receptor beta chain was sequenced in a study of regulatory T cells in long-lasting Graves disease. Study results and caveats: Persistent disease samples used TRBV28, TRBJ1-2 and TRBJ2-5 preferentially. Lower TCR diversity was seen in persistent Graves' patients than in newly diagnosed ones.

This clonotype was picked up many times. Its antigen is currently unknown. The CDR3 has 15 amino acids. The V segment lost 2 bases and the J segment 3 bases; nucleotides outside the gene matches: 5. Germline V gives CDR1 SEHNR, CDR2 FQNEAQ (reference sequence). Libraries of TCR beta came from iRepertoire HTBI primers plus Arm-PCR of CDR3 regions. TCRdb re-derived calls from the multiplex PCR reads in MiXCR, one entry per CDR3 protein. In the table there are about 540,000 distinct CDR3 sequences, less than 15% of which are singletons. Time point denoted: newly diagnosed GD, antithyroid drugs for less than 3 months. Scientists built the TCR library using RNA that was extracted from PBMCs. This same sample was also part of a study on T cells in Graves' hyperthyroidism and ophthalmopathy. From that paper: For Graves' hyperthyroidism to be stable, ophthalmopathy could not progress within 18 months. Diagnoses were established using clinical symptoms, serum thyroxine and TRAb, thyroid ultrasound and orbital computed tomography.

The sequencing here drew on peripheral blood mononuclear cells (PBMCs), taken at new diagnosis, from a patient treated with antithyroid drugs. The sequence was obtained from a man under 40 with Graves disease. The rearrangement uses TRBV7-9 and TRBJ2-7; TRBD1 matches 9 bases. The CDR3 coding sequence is TGTGCCAGCAGCTTAAGGGGGACAGGGTACTACGAGCAGTACTTC. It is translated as CASSLRGTGYYEQYF.